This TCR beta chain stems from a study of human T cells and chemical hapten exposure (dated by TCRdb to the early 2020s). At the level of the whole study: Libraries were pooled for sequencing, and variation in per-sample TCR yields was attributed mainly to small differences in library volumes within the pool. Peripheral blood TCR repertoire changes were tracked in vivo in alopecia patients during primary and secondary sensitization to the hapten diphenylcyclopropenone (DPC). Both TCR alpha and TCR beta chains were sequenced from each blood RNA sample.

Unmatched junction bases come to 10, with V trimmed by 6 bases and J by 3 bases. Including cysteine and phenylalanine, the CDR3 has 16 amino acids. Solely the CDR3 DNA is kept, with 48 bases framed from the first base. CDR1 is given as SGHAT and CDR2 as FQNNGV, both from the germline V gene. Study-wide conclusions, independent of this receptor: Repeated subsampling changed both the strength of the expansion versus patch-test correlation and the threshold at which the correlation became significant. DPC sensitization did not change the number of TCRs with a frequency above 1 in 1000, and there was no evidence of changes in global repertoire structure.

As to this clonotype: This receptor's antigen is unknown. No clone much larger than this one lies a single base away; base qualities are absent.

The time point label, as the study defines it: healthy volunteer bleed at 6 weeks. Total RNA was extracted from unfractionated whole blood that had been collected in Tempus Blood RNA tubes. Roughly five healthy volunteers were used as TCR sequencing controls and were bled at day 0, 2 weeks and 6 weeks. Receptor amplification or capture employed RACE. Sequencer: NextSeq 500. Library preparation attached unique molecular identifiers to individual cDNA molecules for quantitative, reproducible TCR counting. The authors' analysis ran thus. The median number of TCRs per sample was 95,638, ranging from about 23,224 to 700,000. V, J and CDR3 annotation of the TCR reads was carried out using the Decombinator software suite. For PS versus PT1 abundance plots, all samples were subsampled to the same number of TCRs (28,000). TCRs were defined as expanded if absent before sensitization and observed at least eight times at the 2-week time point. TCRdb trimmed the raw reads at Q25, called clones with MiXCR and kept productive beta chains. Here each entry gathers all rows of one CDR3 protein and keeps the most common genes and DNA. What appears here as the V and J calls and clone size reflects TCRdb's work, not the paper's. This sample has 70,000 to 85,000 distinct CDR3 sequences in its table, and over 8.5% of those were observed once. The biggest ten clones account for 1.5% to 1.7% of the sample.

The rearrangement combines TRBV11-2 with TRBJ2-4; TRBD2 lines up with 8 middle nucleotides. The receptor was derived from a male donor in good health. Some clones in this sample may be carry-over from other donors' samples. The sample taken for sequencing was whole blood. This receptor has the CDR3 CASSPKRETGKNIQYF. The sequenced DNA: TGTGCCAGCAGTCCTAAGCGGGAGACGGGCAAAAACATTCAGTACTTC.